This section outlines one T cell receptor beta chain sequence together with its context. Its specificity is unknown. This table comes from immunoSEQ multiplex PCR, and its TCRdb copy is limited to in-frame clones, with some not included. The sample carries about 72,000 clones, 87% recorded once. V was shortened by 7 bases and J by 4 bases, with 13 bases between the two germline ends. Germline values: CDR1 MDHEN, CDR2 SYDVKM. This CDR3 spans 13 amino acids. This sample stems from a study of T cell responses to AZD1222 COVID-19 vaccine. Overall study results and limits: Baseline serostatus was positive in only six AZD1222 recipients. Sampling that yielded the repertoires occurred only after the peak T cell response.

This sample comprised peripheral blood, obtained on day 0 of AZD1222 vaccination. This TCR was sampled from an adult in good health. The chain links TRBV28 to TRBJ1-2; the D gene is possibly TRBD1 (5 bases). The CDR3 nucleotides read TGTGCCAGCACCCGGGGGGGAGTCTATGGCTACACCTTC. As protein: CASTRGGVYGYTF.